Listed below are T cell receptor beta chains from one sample, sequenced in a study of blood T cells in healthy people across ages. TCRdb independently ran MiXCR on the 5' RACE reads; one entry per CDR3 protein. The sample includes some 900,000 distinct CDR3 sequences, more than 25% of them seen just once. Sequenced: blood. The receptors were sampled from a woman of 80 years or more in good health. Both conserved end residues are part of each CDR3. Fields, in order: V gene, J gene, D gene, clone size, CDR3 DNA, CDR3 protein. D genes are given only for firm matches. Size values are once, few and many counts, or a class for expanded clones, and some rows have none.

V: TRBV9
J: TRBJ2-3
D: TRBD1
size: many
DNA: TGTGCCAGCAGCTTGTCGACAGGGTCTTACACAGATACGCAGTATTTT
CDR3: CASSLSTGSYTDTQYF

V: TRBV7-8
J: TRBJ2-7
D: .
size: many
DNA: TGTGCCAGCAGCTTACAGGGGTCCGGCTACGAGCAGTACTTC
CDR3: CASSLQGSGYEQYF

V: TRBV7-8
J: TRBJ2-5
D: .
size: many
DNA: TGTGCCAGCAGCCGAGCAAACACCCAAGAGACCCAGTACTTC
CDR3: CASSRANTQETQYF

V: TRBV5-1
J: TRBJ1-2
D: .
size: many
DNA: TGCGCCAGCAGTTACACCAGTGGGGACTATGGCTACACCTTC
CDR3: CASSYTSGDYGYTF

V: TRBV3-1
J: TRBJ2-7
D: .
size: few
DNA: TGTGCCAGCAGCCAAGATTCAGTGAGACAGACCTACGAGCAGTACTTC
CDR3: CASSQDSVRQTYEQYF

V: TRBV6-5
J: TRBJ1-1
D: .
size: few
DNA: TGTGCCAGCAGTTACTCGCGGAAGACTGAAGCTTTCTTT
CDR3: CASSYSRKTEAFF

V: TRBV20-1
J: TRBJ2-1
D: .
size: .
DNA: TGCAGTGCTTCCGGGACCCCGCAGTTCTTC
CDR3: CSASGTPQFF

V: TRBV6-5
J: TRBJ1-1
D: TRBD1
size: many
DNA: TGTGCCGCGACAGGGTTGGGGGTTAGTCACACTGAAGCTTTCTTT
CDR3: CAATGLGVSHTEAFF

V: TRBV11-2
J: TRBJ2-1
D: .
size: .
DNA: TGTGCCAGCAGCTTAGTAGAGGGAAATGAGCAGTTCTTC
CDR3: CASSLVEGNEQFF

V: TRBV12-3/TRBV12-4
J: TRBJ2-3
D: .
size: many
DNA: TGTGCCAGCAGTTTTAGACGGGTTCGGGGAGATACGCAGTATTTT
CDR3: CASSFRRVRGDTQYF

V: TRBV7-2
J: TRBJ1-5
D: TRBD1
size: many
DNA: TGTGCCAGCAGCTCAAACAGGGGCCAGCCCCAGCATTTT
CDR3: CASSSNRGQPQHF

V: TRBV7-6
J: TRBJ2-2
D: .
size: .
DNA: TGTGCCAGCAGCTTAGACAGGGACTCGAACACCGGGGAGCTGTTTTTT
CDR3: CASSLDRDSNTGELFF

V: TRBV25-1
J: TRBJ1-1
D: .
size: few
DNA: TGTGCCAGCAGTGAATCCGGCCGACTGAACACTGAAGCTTTCTTT
CDR3: CASSESGRLNTEAFF

V: TRBV24-1
J: TRBJ1-2
D: .
size: .
DNA: TGTGCCACCAACCGGGAAGGATATGGCTACACCTTC
CDR3: CATNREGYGYTF

V: TRBV7-9
J: TRBJ2-3
D: TRBD2
size: many
DNA: TGTGCCAGCAGCACCCTCCCGACTAGCGGGGAGGTGGGTACGCAGTATTTT
CDR3: CASSTLPTSGEVGTQYF

V: TRBV28
J: TRBJ1-3
D: TRBD1
size: .
DNA: TGTGCCAGCAGTAGTACAGGGGGAGCTTCTGGAAACACCATATATTTT
CDR3: CASSSTGGASGNTIYF

V: TRBV7-2
J: TRBJ2-6
D: .
size: few
DNA: TGTGCCAGCAGCACCTTGGCGAGCCCTGGGGCCAACGTCCTGACTTTC
CDR3: CASSTLASPGANVLTF

V: TRBV4-1
J: TRBJ2-7
D: TRBD2
size: many
DNA: TGCGCCAGCAGCCCACTAGCGGGATCCTACGAGCAGTACTTC
CDR3: CASSPLAGSYEQYF

V: TRBV12-3/TRBV12-4
J: TRBJ2-5
D: TRBD1
size: many
DNA: TGTGCCAGCAGTCCGGGACAGGGTTGGCAAGAGACCCAGTACTTC
CDR3: CASSPGQGWQETQYF

V: TRBV6-2/TRBV6-3
J: TRBJ2-3
D: .
size: many
DNA: TGTGCCAGCAGACATCGACCAAAAGATACGCAGTATTTT
CDR3: CASRHRPKDTQYF

V: TRBV5-4
J: TRBJ2-1
D: .
size: .
DNA: TGTGCCAGCAGCTTGCCCCAGGTAGGGAATGAGCAGTTCTTC
CDR3: CASSLPQVGNEQFF

V: TRBV27
J: TRBJ2-5
D: TRBD1
size: .
DNA: TGTGCCAGCAGCCCGGACAGGGTAGTGCAGTACTTC
CDR3: CASSPDRVVQYF

V: TRBV5-6
J: TRBJ1-2
D: .
size: many
DNA: TGTGCCAGCAGTTTTCCAGGGGCTATTAACTATGGCTACACCTTC
CDR3: CASSFPGAINYGYTF

V: TRBV11-2
J: TRBJ2-7
D: TRBD1
size: many
DNA: TGTGCCAGCAGCTTAGTACAGGGGGGTTACGAGCAGTACTTC
CDR3: CASSLVQGGYEQYF

V: TRBV12-3/TRBV12-4
J: TRBJ2-3
D: TRBD1
size: many
DNA: TGTGCCAGCAGCCAAACAGGGGGAGGCGCAGATACGCAGTATTTT
CDR3: CASSQTGGGADTQYF

V: TRBV3-1
J: TRBJ2-5
D: TRBD2
size: many
DNA: TGTGCCAGCAGCCCGCGAGCGGGGGCAAGAGGGACCCAGTACTTC
CDR3: CASSPRAGARGTQYF

V: TRBV7-2
J: TRBJ2-5
D: TRBD2
size: .
DNA: TGTGCCAGCAGCAACCGGGACGGGGGGTCGAGGGAGACCCAGTACTTC
CDR3: CASSNRDGGSRETQYF

V: TRBV6-2/TRBV6-3
J: TRBJ2-3
D: TRBD2
size: few
DNA: TGTGCCAGCACCAACTCCCAAGCGGGGGCGAGGAAGCCGCAGTATTTT
CDR3: CASTNSQAGARKPQYF

V: TRBV5-6
J: TRBJ2-1
D: TRBD2
size: many
DNA: TGTGCCAGCAGCTCCCGGCCGGGGGGTGGATCCCCCAATGAGCAGTTCTTC
CDR3: CASSSRPGGGSPNEQFF

V: TRBV7-2
J: TRBJ2-1
D: .
size: .
DNA: TGTGCCAGCAGCTTAGTTTCGTACAATGGGCAGTTCTTC
CDR3: CASSLVSYNGQFF

V: TRBV20-1
J: TRBJ2-5
D: TRBD1
size: few
DNA: TGCAGTGCTAGAATGGCAGGGGGCGCACAAGAGACCCAGTACTTC
CDR3: CSARMAGGAQETQYF

V: TRBV5-1
J: TRBJ2-5
D: TRBD1
size: .
DNA: TGCGCCAGCAGCTTTGCCCCGGGACAGGCGTACCAAGAGACCCAGTACTTC
CDR3: CASSFAPGQAYQETQYF

V: TRBV15
J: TRBJ2-3
D: TRBD2
size: .
DNA: TGTGCCACCAGCAGAGTCAGCGGGGGCACAGATACGCAGTATTTT
CDR3: CATSRVSGGTDTQYF

V: TRBV3-1
J: TRBJ2-1
D: .
size: .
DNA: TGTGCCAGCAGCCAAAAGGGTGGAGATGAGCAGTTCTTC
CDR3: CASSQKGGDEQFF

V: TRBV5-1
J: TRBJ2-5
D: TRBD2
size: many
DNA: TGCGCCAGCAGCTTGGAGGCAGGGAGGGTTCTAGAGACCCAGTACTTC
CDR3: CASSLEAGRVLETQYF

V: TRBV28
J: TRBJ1-5
D: .
size: few
DNA: TGTGCCAGCAGTTTATACCAGGGCAATCAGCCCCAGCATTTT
CDR3: CASSLYQGNQPQHF

V: TRBV11-2
J: TRBJ2-7
D: TRBD1
size: .
DNA: TGTGCCAGCAGCAAAGACAGGGTAATTGCCGAGCAGTACTTC
CDR3: CASSKDRVIAEQYF

V: TRBV10-2
J: TRBJ2-1
D: .
size: .
DNA: TGCGCCAGCAGGAACACCAACGGCCACTCCTACAATGAGCAGTTCTTC
CDR3: CASRNTNGHSYNEQFF

V: TRBV7-2
J: TRBJ1-3
D: .
size: .
DNA: TGTGCCAGCAGCTTTGGTACTGGAAACACCATATATTTT
CDR3: CASSFGTGNTIYF

V: TRBV27
J: TRBJ2-7
D: TRBD2
size: many
DNA: TGTGCCAGCAGTCCCGCCGGGGGACTAGCGGGGGTAACCTACGAGCAGTACTTC
CDR3: CASSPAGGLAGVTYEQYF

V: TRBV20-1
J: TRBJ2-3
D: TRBD2
size: few
DNA: TGCAGTGCTAGAGATCCAACTAGCGGGGTACGCACAGATACGCAGTATTTT
CDR3: CSARDPTSGVRTDTQYF

V: TRBV4-3
J: TRBJ2-4
D: .
size: .
DNA: TGCGCCAGCAGCCAAGAGGCCCCGGGGGGCAATGAGCAGTACTTC
CDR3: CASSQEAPGGNEQYF

V: TRBV4-1
J: TRBJ1-5
D: .
size: .
DNA: TGCGCCAGCAGCCAAGCCCTGAGGGGCGAATGGAGCAATCAGCCCCAGCATTTT
CDR3: CASSQALRGEWSNQPQHF

V: TRBV3-1
J: TRBJ2-5
D: TRBD1
size: many
DNA: TGTGCCAGCACCCGACGGACAGGCGGCGAGACCCAGTACTTC
CDR3: CASTRRTGGETQYF